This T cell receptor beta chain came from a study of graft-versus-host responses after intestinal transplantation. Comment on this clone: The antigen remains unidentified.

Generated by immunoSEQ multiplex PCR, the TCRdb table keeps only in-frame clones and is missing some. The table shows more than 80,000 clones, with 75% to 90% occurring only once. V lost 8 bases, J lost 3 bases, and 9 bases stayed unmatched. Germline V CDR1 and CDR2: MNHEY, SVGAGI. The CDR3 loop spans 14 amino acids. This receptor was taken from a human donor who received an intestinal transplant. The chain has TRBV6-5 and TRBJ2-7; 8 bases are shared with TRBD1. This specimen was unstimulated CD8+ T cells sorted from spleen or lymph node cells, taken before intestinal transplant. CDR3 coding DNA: TGTGCCAGCGACTCTCGAGGACAGGGCTACGAGCAGTACTTC. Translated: CASDSRGQGYEQYF.